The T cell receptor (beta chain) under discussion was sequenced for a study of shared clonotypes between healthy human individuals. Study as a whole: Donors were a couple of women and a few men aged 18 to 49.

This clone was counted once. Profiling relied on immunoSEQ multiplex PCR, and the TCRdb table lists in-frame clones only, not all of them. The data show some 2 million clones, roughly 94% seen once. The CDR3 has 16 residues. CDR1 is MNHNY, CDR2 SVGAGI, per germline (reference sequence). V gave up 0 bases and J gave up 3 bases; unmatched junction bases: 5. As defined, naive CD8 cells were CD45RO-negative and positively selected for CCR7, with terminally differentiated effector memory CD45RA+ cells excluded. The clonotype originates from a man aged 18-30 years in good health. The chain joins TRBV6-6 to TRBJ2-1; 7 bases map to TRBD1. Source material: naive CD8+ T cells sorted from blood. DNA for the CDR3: TGTGCCAGCAGTTACTCGAGGGACAGTATCTACAATGAGCAGTTCTTC. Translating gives CASSYSRDSIYNEQFF.